The T cell receptor beta chain described here comes from a study of blood T cell repertoires in COVID-19. Study information: Sources were T cells, B-cell-depleted T cells, or PBMCs; the material itself was cDNA or gDNA.

Only in-frame clones appear in the TCRdb table, and some are missing; sequencing was by immunoSEQ multiplex PCR. Among about 54,000 clones listed, roughly 84% were seen once. This clone was observed a few times. The germline CDR1 and CDR2 sequences are SGHRS and YFSETQ. The trim removed 0 bases at V and 5 bases at J, leaving 4 bases unmatched. This CDR3 has 14 amino acids. Specimen: peripheral blood. The sequence was obtained from a man aged 50-59 years with active COVID-19. This chain joins TRBV5-1 and TRBJ2-7; TRBD1 agrees at 8 bases. The CDR3 region is CASSLGTGGNEQYF. The CDR3 DNA reads as TGCGCCAGCAGCTTGGGTACAGGGGGAAACGAGCAGTACTTC.